This T cell receptor beta chain was obtained from a study of OX40 agonist ivuxolimab in advanced cancers. Study results and caveats: Several nonresponders also turned out to have low normalized T-cell clonal expansion. Dosing at 0.1 to 3.0 mg/kg was accompanied by clonal expansion of CD4+ and CD8+ blood T cells by week 6. On average, CD8+ T cells showed a greater number of expanded clones than CD4+.

If patients had autoimmune disease history or systemic immunosuppression, they were excluded. The germline V gene encodes CDR1 LNHDA and CDR2 SQIVND (reference sequence). The CDR3 consists of 15 residues. V lost 5 bases to trimming and J lost 2 bases, with 10 bases between them. On this clone: What it binds is not known.

Sequencing was performed with immunoSEQ multiplex PCR; in TCRdb, only in-frame clones are kept and a portion is missing. This table holds tens of thousands of clones, over 80% found once. This clonotype was obtained from an adult with an advanced solid tumor such as melanoma, head and neck, liver or kidney cancer. The chain recombines TRBV19 with TRBJ1-6, with D maybe TRBD1 (6 bases). This specimen consisted of CD4+ or CD8+ T cells sorted from blood, obtained in a trial of the OX40 agonist ivuxolimab. Here the CDR3 reads CASSPEGAYNSPLHF. The CDR3 DNA follows: TGTGCCAGTAGTCCCGAGGGGGCCTATAATTCACCCCTCCACTTT. The full variable domain, completed using reference TRBV19 and TRBJ1-6, is DGGITQSPKYLFRKEGQNVTLSCEQNLNHDAMYWYRQDPGQGLRLIYYSQIVNDFQKGDIAEGYSVSREKKESFPLTVTSAQKNPTAFYLCASSPEGAYNSPLHFGNGTRLTVT.